The 27 T cell receptor beta chains listed next were all sequenced from one sample in a study of cytomegalovirus exposure and HLA in healthy donors. It was with 60 Vbeta and 13 Jbeta primers that the PCR ran. The data were produced by immunoSEQ multiplex PCR, yet TCRdb's version contains in-frame clones alone and is incomplete. The repertoire holds 120,000 to 150,000 clones, about 66% seen once, with about 1.7% in the top ten. Material: PBMCs. These receptors were collected from a male donor in good health and CMV-seronegative.

This clone appeared a few times. The chain joins TRBV5-1 to TRBJ2-7, with a tentative D call TRBD1 (5 bases). This CDR3 contains 14 residues. CDR1 and CDR2 from the germline V gene are SGHRS and YFSETQ. Trimming pared 0 bases from V and 5 bases from J, leaving 12 bases between. CDR3: CASSLGQQGDEQYF. CDR3 coding DNA: TGCGCCAGCAGCTTGGGACAGCAAGGGGACGAGCAGTACTTC.

The rearrangement joins TRBV18 to TRBJ1-2, with D uncertain. The CDR3 is 15 residues long. Germline CDR1 and CDR2: KGHSH and LQKENI. Deletions cut 3 bases from V and 3 bases from J, with 14 bases between. For the CDR3, the DNA is TGTGCCAGCTCACCCTCTGGACTGGAGGACTATGGCTACACCTTC. As protein: CASSPSGLEDYGYTF.

The CDR3 is CASRGVSDTQYF. DNA for the CDR3: TGTGCCAGCAGGGGCGTTTCAGATACGCAGTATTTT. This chain connects TRBV7-9 to TRBJ2-3; D remains ambiguous. Germline V CDR1 and CDR2: SEHNR, FQNEAQ (reference sequence). V lost 6 bases, J lost 4 bases, and 8 bases lay in between. The CDR3 contains 12 residues.

In its sample, this clone was seen a few times. The J gene is TRBJ2-5, the V gene TRBV6-5; possibly TRBD2 for D (5 bases). This CDR3 is 12 amino acids long. Germline V lookup: CDR1 MNHEY, CDR2 SVGAGI. V was clipped by 8 bases and J by 7 bases, with 14 bases between them. The CDR3 sequence is CASRVGETTQYF. CDR3 coding DNA: TGTGCCAGCCGCGTCGGGGAGACGACCCAGTACTTC.

The V and J genes are TRBV7-8 and TRBJ2-3; tentative D call: TRBD2 (7 bases). The V end lost 6 bases, the J end lost 4 bases, and 11 bases lay between the germline ends. Germline values: CDR1 SGHVS, CDR2 FQNEAQ. CDR3 length: 13 amino acids. CDR3 sequence (DNA): TGTGCCAGCAGTCCGCGGGGGCCAGATACGCAGTATTTT. The encoded protein is CASSPRGPDTQYF.

V usage is TRBV6-1 and J usage is TRBJ2-7; D is ambiguous. Trimming cost V 4 bases and J 6 bases, with 19 bases left between them. Germline loops: CDR1 MNHNS, CDR2 SASEGT. The CDR3 spans 15 residues. The CDR3 DNA is TGTGCCAGCAGTGGAATTAGTCCTGCCAACTCCGAGCAGTACTTC. Translation gives CASSGISPANSEQYF.

CDR3 loop: CASSQDLGVYQPQHF. The DNA of the CDR3 is TGCGCCAGCAGCCAAGATCTCGGGGTTTATCAGCCCCAGCATTTT. This sequence joins TRBV4-1 and TRBJ1-5; unclear D gene. The V gene's germline CDR1 is MGHRA and CDR2 YSYEKL. V lost 0 bases to trimming and J lost 5 bases, with 11 bases between them. The CDR3 covers 15 residues.

In this sample, this clone turned up a few times. The chain combines TRBV6-1 with TRBJ1-1, with D possibly matching TRBD1 (6 bases). Trimming took 2 bases from V and 4 from J, leaving 20 bases between them. The germline gives CDR1 MNHNS, CDR2 SASEGT. This CDR3 contains 17 residues. The chain's CDR3 is CASSETRPGQSGTEAFF. As DNA, the CDR3 is TGTGCCAGCAGTGAAACCCGGCCCGGACAGTCCGGCACTGAAGCTTTCTTT.

The chain combines TRBV5-1 with TRBJ2-3; 7 nucleotides agree with TRBD2. Per the germline V gene, CDR1 is SGHRS and CDR2 is YFSETQ. The CDR3 is 15 residues long. The ends lost 2 bases at V and 4 bases at J; junction bases unmatched: 7. CDR3 sequence (DNA): TGCGCCAGCAGCTTAGCGGGGTCTTTTTCAGATACGCAGTATTTT. Protein product: CASSLAGSFSDTQYF. The variable domain in full, completed from reference TRBV5-1 and TRBJ2-3, reads KAGVTQTPRYLIKTRGQQVTLSCSPISGHRSVSWYQQTPGQGLQFLFEYFSETQRNKGNFPGRFSGRQFSNSRSEMNVSTLELGDSALYLCASSLAGSFSDTQYFGPGTRLTVL.

J is TRBJ2-2 and V is TRBV30; TRBD1 matches at 7 bases. CDR1 and CDR2 from the germline V gene are GTSNPN and SVGIG (reference sequence). The CDR3 length is 15 residues. The J segment lost 3 bases and the V segment lost 2 bases, leaving 6 bases of the junction unmatched. CDR3 amino acids: CAWSRQGTDTGELFF. The CDR3 region has the DNA TGTGCCTGGAGTAGACAAGGGACAGACACCGGGGAGCTGTTTTTT.

The rearrangement links TRBV9 to TRBJ1-4; perhaps TRBD1 as D (5 bases). Deletions cut 4 bases from V and 4 bases from J, with 17 bases between. This CDR3 spans 16 amino acids. Germline loops: CDR1 SGDLS, CDR2 YYNGEE. The CDR3 loop reads CASSNSIGDFNEKLFF. CDR3 nucleotide sequence: TGTGCCAGCAGCAACTCGATAGGGGACTTTAATGAAAAACTGTTTTTT.

The CDR3, as DNA: TGTGCCAGCAGGTCCACAGGGACCGGTTACGAGCAGTACTTC. It codes for CASRSTGTGYEQYF. The chain couples TRBV6-5 to TRBJ2-5; the D gene is possibly TRBD1 (6 bases). The DNA end favors TRBJ2-7, so the J call may be wrong. Germline CDR1 and CDR2: MNHEY and SVGAGI. CDR3 length: 14 amino acids.

The chain combines TRBV19 with TRBJ2-7; 7 positions agree with TRBD2. CDR1 LNHDA and CDR2 SQIVND come from the germline V gene (reference sequence). The CDR3 is 13 amino acids. The V and J ends lost 3 bases and 6 bases, in that order; junction bases with no gene match: 5. In DNA form, the CDR3 reads TGTGCCAGTAGTATTGTGGAGCGGGGCGAGCAGTACTTC. Its protein is CASSIVERGEQYF. Drawing the rest from reference TRBV19 and TRBJ2-7, the complete variable domain is DGGITQSPKYLFRKEGQNVTLSCEQNLNHDAMYWYRQDPGQGLRLIYYSQIVNDFQKGDIAEGYSVSREKKESFPLTVTSAQKNPTAFYLCASSIVERGEQYFGPGTRLTVT.

The chain joins TRBV7-2 to TRBJ2-7, with 7 bases fitting TRBD1. CDR3 length: 16 residues. From germline, CDR1 is SGHTA and CDR2 FQGNSA. With V trimmed by 2 bases and J by 3 bases, 10 bases remained unmatched. The CDR3 DNA is TGTGCCAGCAGCTTAAGACAGGGAGTATTAGTCTACGAGCAGTACTTC. Its protein is CASSLRQGVLVYEQYF.

V usage is TRBV5-4 and J usage is TRBJ2-1; D is ambiguous. V was clipped by 0 bases and J by 6 bases, with 10 bases between them. The CDR3 totals 14 residues. Germline V gene sequence: CDR1 SGHNT, CDR2 YYREEE (reference sequence). CDR3 nucleotides: TGTGCCAGCAGCTTGGCTGGCAGATTCAATGAGCAGTTCTTC. Encoded protein: CASSLAGRFNEQFF.

The chain couples TRBV7-2 to TRBJ1-3; D gene uncertain. Germline values: CDR1 SGHTA, CDR2 FQGNSA. CDR3 size: 16 residues. With 5 bases removed from V and 0 bases from J, the gap between germline ends came to 14 bases. The CDR3 DNA reads as TGTGCCAGCAGCCTCAGTGCGGGTGACTCTGGAAACACCATATATTTT. It codes for CASSLSAGDSGNTIYF. Drawing the rest from reference TRBV7-2 and TRBJ1-3, the complete variable domain is GAGVSQSPSNKVTEKGKDVELRCDPISGHTALYWYRQSLGQGLEFLIYFQGNSAPDKSGLPSDRFSAERTGGSVSTLTIQRTQQEDSAVYLCASSLSAGDSGNTIYFGEGSWLTVV.

The chain couples TRBV4-3 to TRBJ1-1, with 7 bases lining up with TRBD1. Unmatched junction bases numbered 8, after V lost 3 bases and J lost 4 bases. This CDR3 contains 15 residues. Germline V gene lookup returns CDR1 LGHNA and CDR2 YSLEER. The CDR3, as DNA: TGCGCCAGCAGCCAGCAGACAGGGTGGGGCACTGAAGCTTTCTTT. Its protein is CASSQQTGWGTEAFF.

The chain joins TRBV9 to TRBJ1-1, with D maybe TRBD1 (5 bases). V shed 0 bases and J shed 0 bases, with 12 bases lying between them. CDR1 and CDR2 from the germline V gene are SGDLS and YYNGEE. The CDR3 length is 16 residues. The CDR3 loop reads CASSVEGRVVNTEAFF. CDR3 bases: TGTGCCAGCAGCGTAGAGGGCAGGGTCGTGAACACTGAAGCTTTCTTT.

Concerning this clone itself: Its ends do not fully match the called genes, so a read error is possible. This rearrangement joins TRBV5-1 to TRBJ1-1, with D perhaps TRBD1 (6 bases). CDR3 length equals 13 residues. Germline CDR1 and CDR2: SGHRS and YFSETQ. The CDR3 spells CASSLDRNAEAFF. The CDR3 DNA reads as TGCGCCAGCAGCCTCGACAGGAACGCTGAAGCTTTCTTT.

This clone was seen only a few times. This rearrangement joins TRBV5-6 to TRBJ1-1; 7 nucleotides line up with TRBD1. Germline loops: CDR1 SGHDT, CDR2 YYEEEE. V was pared by 4 bases and J by 3 bases, with 12 bases of the junction left unmatched. This CDR3 is 16 amino acids long. The CDR3 nucleotides read TGTGCCAGCAGCGCATCCGGGACAGTATACCACACTGAAGCTTTCTTT. This encodes CASSASGTVYHTEAFF.

This clone was counted a few times. This chain joins TRBV29-1 and TRBJ1-3; 7 bases align to TRBD1. The V gene end was trimmed by 6 bases and the J gene end by 2 bases; junction bases not matched to a gene: 4. From germline, CDR1 is SQVTM and CDR2 ANQGSEA. There are 13 residues in the CDR3. Written as DNA, the CDR3 is TGCAGCGTCTCCGACAGGGCTGGAAACACCATATATTTT. Its protein is CSVSDRAGNTIYF.

This chain links TRBV5-4 with TRBJ1-1, with 7 bases fitting TRBD1. The CDR3 length is 14 residues. V lost 4 bases to trimming and J lost 1 base; unmatched junction nucleotides: 4. Germline V gene lookup returns CDR1 SGHNT and CDR2 YYREEE (reference sequence). CDR3 residues: CASSPNRGNTEAFF. CDR3 bases: TGTGCCAGCAGCCCGAACAGGGGGAACACTGAAGCTTTCTTT.

The rearrangement joins TRBV6-1 to TRBJ1-2, with D possibly matching TRBD1 (6 bases). Germline lookup yields CDR1 MNHNS and CDR2 SASEGT. V shed 5 bases and J shed 7 bases, with 20 bases lying between them. The CDR3 has 15 amino acids. The CDR3 loop reads CASSPTGNPRRGYTF. The CDR3 DNA follows: TGTGCCAGCAGTCCTACAGGGAACCCCCGGCGTGGCTACACCTTC.

V gene TRBV28 combines with J gene TRBJ2-7; 8 bases fit TRBD1. Germline V gene sequence: CDR1 MDHEN, CDR2 SYDVKM. The CDR3 totals 15 residues. V lost 5 bases and J lost 5; bases outside the gene matches: 11. The CDR3: CASSPPGQGNHEQYF. In nucleotides, the CDR3 is TGTGCCAGCAGTCCCCCCGGACAGGGTAACCACGAGCAGTACTTC.

This rearrangement joins TRBV5-1 to TRBJ2-5; tentative D call: TRBD1 (6 bases). V was trimmed by 0 bases and J by 3 bases, leaving 12 bases between them. The CDR3 extends over 15 amino acids. In germline, CDR1 is SGHRS, CDR2 YFSETQ. The CDR3 reads CASSLAPGVEETQYF. The CDR3 DNA is TGCGCCAGCAGCTTGGCTCCAGGGGTTGAAGAGACCCAGTACTTC.

In its sample, this clone was seen once. This sequence joins TRBV29-1 and TRBJ2-3, with a possible D match to TRBD1 (6 bases). V gave up 4 bases and J gave up 2 bases, with 13 bases separating them. The germline CDR1 and CDR2 sequences are SQVTM and ANQGSEA. This CDR3 is 14 amino acids long. This CDR3 is CSVGGGPTTDTQYF. For the CDR3, the DNA is TGCAGCGTTGGTGGGGGCCCCACCACAGATACGCAGTATTTT.

The chain is built from TRBV7-2 and TRBJ2-3; D is possibly TRBD2 (7 bases). Germline values: CDR1 SGHTA, CDR2 FQGNSA. V was clipped by 5 bases and J by 1 base, with 16 bases between them. CDR3 length: 16 residues. CDR3 amino acids: CASSPGGGGGTDTQYF. The CDR3 DNA sequence: TGTGCCAGCAGCCCTGGGGGGGGCGGCGGCACAGATACGCAGTATTTT.